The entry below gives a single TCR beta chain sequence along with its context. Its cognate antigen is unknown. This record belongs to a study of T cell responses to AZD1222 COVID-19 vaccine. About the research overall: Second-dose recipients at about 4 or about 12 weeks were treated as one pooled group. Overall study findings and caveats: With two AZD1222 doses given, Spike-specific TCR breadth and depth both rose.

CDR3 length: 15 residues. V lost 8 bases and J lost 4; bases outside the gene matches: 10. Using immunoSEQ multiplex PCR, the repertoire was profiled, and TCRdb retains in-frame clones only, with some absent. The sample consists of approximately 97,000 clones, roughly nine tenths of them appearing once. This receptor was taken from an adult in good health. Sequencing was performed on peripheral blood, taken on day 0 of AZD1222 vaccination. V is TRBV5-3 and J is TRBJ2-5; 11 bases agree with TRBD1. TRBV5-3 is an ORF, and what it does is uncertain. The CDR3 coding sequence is TGTGCCAGCCGGACAGGGGGCCTGTTGCGAGAGACCCAGTACTTC. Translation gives CASRTGGLLRETQYF.